These T cell receptor beta chains were read from a single sample in a study of T cell repertoires in cytomegalovirus infection. These TCRs are of unknown antigen specificity. Each CDR3 protein is one row after TCRdb ran MiXCR on the reads. Among fewer than 900,000 distinct CDR3 sequences listed, 25% to 35% were seen once. The sample in question was cultured CD8+ T cells from PBMCs, obtained from culture after CMV antigen stimulation. Source of these receptors: a human donor in good health (CMV status not recorded). Some clones in this sample may be carry-over from other donors' samples. CDR3s include the opening cysteine and the closing phenylalanine or tryptophan. The order of the fields is clone size, V gene, D gene, J gene, CDR3 DNA, CDR3 protein. D genes are given only for firm matches. Where a row states a size, it is once, few, many or the class of an expanded clone; other rows omit it.

-,TRBV4-2,-,TRBJ2-1,TGTGCCAGCAGCCTGGTTGGGGGGCGGGGAGATTGCAATGAGCAGTTCTTC,CASSLVGGRGDCNEQFF
few,TRBV28,TRBD2,TRBJ2-5,TGTGCCAGCAGACCCCTCGGACTAGCGGGGGGCCGGGTAGAGACCCAGTACTTC,CASRPLGLAGGRVETQYF
few,TRBV10-1,-,TRBJ2-7,TGCGCCAGCAGTGACAGGGCCTCCTACGAGCAGTACTTC,CASSDRASYEQYF
few,TRBV4-1,-,TRBJ1-2,TGCGCCAGCAGCCCAAGCGCGGGGGGGCACTATGGCTACACCTTC,CASSPSAGGHYGYTF
-,TRBV4-1,TRBD2,TRBJ2-5,TGCGCCAGCAGCCACCAGCGGGGCGACCAAGAGACCCAGTACTTC,CASSHQRGDQETQYF
-,TRBV4-1,-,TRBJ2-5,TGCGCCAGCAGCCAAGAGGGTGGATGGGGTGAGACCCAGTACTTC,CASSQEGGWGETQYF
once,TRBV10-2,-,TRBJ1-1,TGCGCCAGCAGTGAGAACAGGGTGGACAGAGGGGCTGAAGCTTTCTTT,CASSENRVDRGAEAFF
-,TRBV27,-,TRBJ2-3,TGTGTCAGCAGTTTAAGAGGCAGATACACAGATACGCAGTATTTT,CVSSLRGRYTDTQYF
-,TRBV4-2,-,TRBJ1-1,TGTGCCAGCAGCCAATCTCACCGGGAGAAAAGCACTGAAGCTTTCTTT,CASSQSHREKSTEAFF
-,TRBV6-2/TRBV6-3,-,TRBJ2-3,TGTGCCAGCAGTTACTCGATGGGCGGGGGACACTATTCCACAGATACGCAGTATTTT,CASSYSMGGGHYSTDTQYF
few,TRBV7-9,TRBD1,TRBJ1-2,TGTGCCAGCAGCTTGGGACAGGCAACCGGGTATGGCTACACCTTC,CASSLGQATGYGYTF
-,TRBV18,-,TRBJ2-1,TGTGCCAGCTCACCAGTCTCACCGCTGATTCCCTACAATGAGCAGTTCTTC,CASSPVSPLIPYNEQFF
few,TRBV2,-,TRBJ2-1,TGTGCCAGCATCGGGAGCCTCTCCTACAATGAGCAGTTCTTC,CASIGSLSYNEQFF
-,TRBV5-5,TRBD2,TRBJ2-1,TGTGCCAGCAGCTTGGTGCCTAGCGGGACCTTTTATGAGCAGTTCTTC,CASSLVPSGTFYEQFF
many,TRBV24-1,TRBD1,TRBJ1-1,TGTGCCACCAGTGAGTCTCGGGACAGTTACACTGAAGCTTTCTTT,CATSESRDSYTEAFF
-,TRBV6-5,TRBD1,TRBJ2-3,TGTGCCAGCAGTTACCCGACCGGGGACAGGGCTGGTGAAGATACGCAGTATTTT,CASSYPTGDRAGEDTQYF
-,TRBV6-1,TRBD1,TRBJ1-6,TGTGCCAGCAGTGATGAGGGGGCTAATTCACCCCTCCACTTT,CASSDEGANSPLHF
many,TRBV7-6,-,TRBJ1-4,TGTGCCAGCAGCAGTTTTCCGGGACAAGAAACCGAAAAGCTGGGTAATGAAAAACTGTTTTTT,CASSSFPGQETEKLGNEKLFF
few,TRBV29-1,TRBD2,TRBJ2-3,TGCAGCGTTGCCACTAGCGGGGGCATAGCAGATACGCAGTATTTT,CSVATSGGIADTQYF
few,TRBV5-4,-,TRBJ1-2,TGTGCCAGCAGCTTGTCATTCGCGCTAGGCTACACCTTC,CASSLSFALGYTF
-,TRBV6-2/TRBV6-3,-,TRBJ2-2,TGTGCCAGCAGTTACTTATCAGCGAACACCGGGGAGCTGTTTTTT,CASSYLSANTGELFF
few,TRBV6-5,-,TRBJ2-1,TGTGCCAGCAGTTCCTCCTCGGCGGGTGAAACCTACAATGAGCAGTTCTTC,CASSSSSAGETYNEQFF
-,TRBV19,TRBD1,TRBJ2-3,TGTGCCAGTACCCCCCCAGGACAGGGGATTTTAGATACGCAGTATTTT,CASTPPGQGILDTQYF
-,TRBV20-1,-,TRBJ1-1,TGCAGTGCTAGTTTAGGGTACGTGGAAGCTTTCTTT,CSASLGYVEAFF
-,TRBV7-9,-,TRBJ1-1,TGTGCCAGCAGCCCGACAACGACAAACACTGAAGCTTTCTTT,CASSPTTTNTEAFF
few,TRBV18,-,TRBJ2-3,TGTGCCAGCCTCGAGGAAGATACGCAGTATTTT,CASLEEDTQYF
-,TRBV15,-,TRBJ1-5,TGTGCCACCAGCAGAGATGCAGGGACTCAGCCCCAGCATTTT,CATSRDAGTQPQHF
-,TRBV4-1,-,TRBJ1-5,TGCGCCAGCAGCCAAGGGTCAGGGCACAATCAGCCCCAGCATTTT,CASSQGSGHNQPQHF
-,TRBV7-8,-,TRBJ1-1,TGTGCCAGCAGCCCCAATCCCACTGAAGCTTTCTTT,CASSPNPTEAFF
-,TRBV7-2,-,TRBJ1-3,TGTGCCAGCAGCTTCCATCCTGGGGGAGGAGGAAACACCATATATTTT,CASSFHPGGGGNTIYF
few,TRBV7-9,-,TRBJ2-2,TGTGCCAGCAGCCCCACCGGGACAAGGAACACCGGGGAGCTGTTTTTT,CASSPTGTRNTGELFF
-,TRBV10-3,TRBD2,TRBJ2-3,TGTGCCATCAGTGAACGGGCGGGGGAGACAGATACGCAGTATTTT,CAISERAGETDTQYF
-,TRBV6-6,-,TRBJ2-1,TGTGCCAGCAGTTACATACCCTACAATGAGCAGTTCTTC,CASSYIPYNEQFF
few,TRBV12-3/TRBV12-4,-,TRBJ1-5,TGTGCCAGCAGTGGGGGGGCGGACAATCAGCCCCAGCATTTT,CASSGGADNQPQHF
-,TRBV28,TRBD1,TRBJ2-1,TGTGCCATTGGGACAGTATACAATGAGCAGTTCTTC,CAIGTVYNEQFF
many,TRBV12-3/TRBV12-4,-,TRBJ2-7,TGTGCCAGCAGCCCCCGGGGGCCATACGAGCAGTACTTC,CASSPRGPYEQYF
-,TRBV5-4,TRBD1,TRBJ1-2,TGTGCCAGCAGCTTAACAGGGGGCGGCGCGCCATTACACTATGGCTACACCTTC,CASSLTGGGAPLHYGYTF
many,TRBV6-5,-,TRBJ2-5,TGTGCCAGCAGTTACCCTGGACAGCAAGAGACCCAGTACTTC,CASSYPGQQETQYF
-,TRBV28,-,TRBJ1-3,TGTGCCAGCAGTTCCCACCAGGGTAGAAACACCATATATTTT,CASSSHQGRNTIYF
few,TRBV4-2,-,TRBJ1-1,TGTGCCAGCAGCCAAGGGGCCGGGCCCACTGAAGCTTTCTTT,CASSQGAGPTEAFF
-,TRBV28,TRBD1,TRBJ2-3,TGTGCCAGCAGTGGGACAGCCAGCACAGATACGCAGTATTTT,CASSGTASTDTQYF
many,TRBV7-9,TRBD1,TRBJ2-1,TGTGCCAGCAGCTTTAACCGGGACAGGGGCAATGAGCAGTTCTTC,CASSFNRDRGNEQFF
-,TRBV6-1,-,TRBJ1-5,TGTGCCAGCAGTGAAAATCAGGCGGTCAGACGCAATCAGCCCCAGCATTTT,CASSENQAVRRNQPQHF
few,TRBV12-3/TRBV12-4,-,TRBJ2-1,TGTGCCAGCAGCCCTCGGATTTCCATACACAATGAGCAGTTCTTC,CASSPRISIHNEQFF
-,TRBV27,TRBD2,TRBJ2-1,TGTGCCAGCAGTTTAGTTGGCGGGGGGGCCCATGAGCAGTTCTTC,CASSLVGGGAHEQFF
-,TRBV6-6,-,TRBJ2-3,TGTGCCAGCAGTTACTCTTTGATGAGGGGCTACCACCTCGATACGCAGTATTTT,CASSYSLMRGYHLDTQYF
-,TRBV6-6,-,TRBJ2-3,TGTGCCAGCAGTTCTGCGAAACAGCGTGGGGGCATGTATACGCAGTATTTT,CASSSAKQRGGMYTQYF
many,TRBV7-9,-,TRBJ1-1,TGTGCCAGCAGCCCCGAGATGAACACTGAAGCTTTCTTT,CASSPEMNTEAFF
few,TRBV12-3/TRBV12-4,-,TRBJ2-2,TGTGCCAGCAGCCCATTGTTTGACACCGGGGAGCTGTTTTTT,CASSPLFDTGELFF
-,TRBV2,-,TRBJ2-7,TGTGCCAGCAGAGCAACGTACGAGCAGTACTTC,CASRATYEQYF
few,TRBV12-3/TRBV12-4,-,TRBJ1-4,TGTGCCAGCAGCCCTCACGGACTGAGGGATGAAAAACTGTTTTTT,CASSPHGLRDEKLFF
-,TRBV25-1,-,TRBJ1-2,TGTCCAGGGCTCTATGGCTACACCTTC,CPGLYGYTF
-,TRBV6-1,-,TRBJ2-3,TGTGCCAGCAGTGATAACCCCGGAGGGGGAGTCACAGATACGCAGTATTTT,CASSDNPGGGVTDTQYF
-,TRBV7-6,-,TRBJ1-2,TGTGCCAGCAGCTTAGAAGGCGTGGGCGTCGATGGCTACACCTTC,CASSLEGVGVDGYTF
-,TRBV5-4,-,TRBJ1-1,TGTGCCAGCAGCCCTGGGACTGCCTCTGAAGCTTTCTTT,CASSPGTASEAFF